These 10 T cell receptor beta chains share one sample of origin, sequenced in a study of sequential checkpoint blockade in melanoma. The assay was immunoSEQ multiplex PCR, and TCRdb's table has in-frame clones only and misses some. The data contain fewer than 30,000 clones, around 77% of them singletons. The sample's treatment: randomized to nivolumab then ipilimumab (arm A) or the reverse (arm B). The sequenced sample was CD8+ T cells sorted from blood (inferred from file names), obtained from a patient given nivolumab and ipilimumab in sequence. Receptor source: a human donor with melanoma.

The V gene is TRBV10-3, the J gene TRBJ2-7, with 7 bases matching TRBD1. Trimming took 4 bases from V and 5 from J; bases not matched to a gene: 11. This CDR3 is 15 amino acids long. From germline, CDR1 is ENHRY and CDR2 SYGVKD. This chain's CDR3 is CAISGSGQVIHEQYF. CDR3 nucleotide sequence: TGTGCCATCAGTGGGAGCGGACAGGTTATCCACGAGCAGTACTTC.

The chain combines TRBV5-4 with TRBJ2-7; the D is unclear. There are 11 residues in the CDR3. Trimming took off 4 bases at V and 3 bases at J, with 5 bases between the two ends. The V gene's germline CDR1 is SGHNT and CDR2 YYREEE (reference sequence). In DNA form, the CDR3 reads TGTGCCAGCAGCGTCGGCTACGAGCAGTACTTC. The encoded protein is CASSVGYEQYF.

The rearrangement joins TRBV4-3 to TRBJ2-1; D not resolved. Germline V gene sequence: CDR1 LGHNA, CDR2 YSLEER. Trimming took 2 bases from V and 3 from J, leaving 11 bases between them. The CDR3 consists of 15 residues. This chain's CDR3 is CASSQLDSSYNEQFF. CDR3 DNA: TGCGCCAGCAGCCAACTAGACTCGAGCTACAATGAGCAGTTCTTC.

The chain combines TRBV9 with TRBJ2-1; D might be TRBD2 (5 bases). The V gene lost 0 bases and the J gene lost 1 base, with 8 bases spanning the gap. Germline V gene sequence: CDR1 SGDLS, CDR2 YYNGEE. The CDR3 length is 15 residues. For the CDR3, the DNA is TGTGCCAGCAGCGTAGACGGAGGTTCCTACAATGAGCAGTTCTTC. This encodes CASSVDGGSYNEQFF.

The J gene is TRBJ2-5, the V gene TRBV4-3; 13 positions match TRBD2. Per the germline V gene, CDR1 is LGHNA and CDR2 is YSLEER. J was trimmed by 4 bases and V by 0 bases; bases with no gene match: 8. The CDR3 runs 18 residues. CDR3 bases: TGCGCCAGCAGCCAAGATGAAACTAGCGGGGGGGCCGGAGAGACCCAGTACTTC. Its protein product is CASSQDETSGGAGETQYF.

This rearrangement joins TRBV6-5 to TRBJ2-5; 9 positions match TRBD2. The V gene's germline CDR1 is MNHEY and CDR2 SVGAGI. The CDR3 has 15 amino acids. Trimming took 6 bases from V and 2 from J; bases not matched to a gene: 7. Here the CDR3 reads CASRTGTSLQETQYF. The DNA for the CDR3 is TGTGCCAGCAGAACCGGGACTAGCTTGCAAGAGACCCAGTACTTC.

The chain joins TRBV6-5 to TRBJ1-2; 9 bases are a match to TRBD1. J gave up 7 bases and V 4 bases, and 10 bases lay outside the gene matches. In germline, CDR1 is MNHEY, CDR2 SVGAGI. CDR3 length: 15 amino acids. The DNA for the CDR3 is TGTGCCAGCAGTTCTTGGACAGGGGATATCCGTGGCTACACCTTC. Encoded protein: CASSSWTGDIRGYTF.

The rearrangement joins TRBV5-6 to TRBJ2-7, with 10 nucleotides matching TRBD1. V trimming: 4 bases; J trimming: 9 bases; junction bases outside the gene matches: 13. The CDR3 is 15 amino acids. Germline V gene lookup returns CDR1 SGHDT and CDR2 YYEEEE. The CDR3: CASSLPGTGATSQYF. The CDR3 nucleotides read TGTGCCAGCAGCCTCCCGGGGACAGGGGCCACATCGCAGTACTTC.

The gene calls are TRBV5-1 and TRBJ2-7; 8 positions agree with TRBD1. This CDR3 contains 14 residues. Germline CDR1 reads SGHRS; CDR2 reads YFSETQ. Germline trimming cut 0 bases from V and 2 bases from J; bases unmatched to any gene: 1. The CDR3 is CASSLGTGTYEQYF. For the CDR3, the DNA is TGCGCCAGCAGCTTGGGGACAGGGACCTACGAGCAGTACTTC. Drawing the rest from reference TRBV5-1 and TRBJ2-7, the complete variable domain is KAGVTQTPRYLIKTRGQQVTLSCSPISGHRSVSWYQQTPGQGLQFLFEYFSETQRNKGNFPGRFSGRQFSNSRSEMNVSTLELGDSALYLCASSLGTGTYEQYFGPGTRLTVT.

The chain joins TRBV6-5 to TRBJ2-5; 8 nucleotides align to TRBD1. The CDR3 spans 15 residues. Unmatched junction bases numbered 8, after V lost 5 bases and J lost 3 bases. Germline CDR1 MNHEY, CDR2 SVGAGI. The CDR3 DNA is TGTGCCAGCAGTGGATTGGACAGGGAGGAAGAGACCCAGTACTTC. The encoded protein is CASSGLDREEETQYF.